The present entry profiles one TCR beta chain with its context. Its antigen is unknown. No base quality values were provided; no much bigger clone lies one nucleotide off. The data derive from a study of blood T cell repertoires in COVID-19 (TCRdb year 2020). The study in broad terms: Samples from collaborators originated in the United States, Italy and Spain and spanned both the acute and convalescent phases of COVID-19. The samples were drawn from the first 160 participants of the ongoing ImmuneRACE study and from 1,254 subjects provided by 6 global collaborators. A de-identified subject ID, COVID-19 status, age in years and sex were almost always included in the sample metadata. A freely available public database, intended as a resource for researchers studying the immune response to SARS-CoV-2, is where the repertoires were released. The material from the prospective study consisted of cDNA or gDNA derived from T cells, B-cell-depleted T cells, or PBMCs. Subjects who had been exposed to COVID-19, were actively infected with it, or had recovered from it provided the deeply sampled blood TCRbeta repertoires that made up the dataset. HLA class I and class II types, where available, came from metadata supplied by the sample provider rather than from assay-based typing.

The collaborating institutions used their own protocols to collect whole blood in K2EDTA tubes. For TCRbeta analysis, collaborators shipped samples as frozen whole blood, isolated PBMCs, or DNA extracted from either of those sample types. What the research found in general, with its limitations: Clinical and demographic metadata were provided uncurated, with the amount varying by source and participant.

TCRbeta CDR3 regions were amplified from genomic DNA using the immunoSEQ Assay, a bias-controlled multiplex PCR. On the study's bioinformatics: Nucleated cell counts per sample were estimated from amplification of reference gene primers within the assay. Sequence reads were collapsed and filtered to measure the absolute abundance of every unique TCRbeta CDR3 rearrangement. For each sample, productive Simpson clonality was calculated as the square root of Simpson's diversity index over productive rearrangements. TCRdb carries this immuneACCESS record with in-frame sequences only. Its versions omit some clonotypes, under half of them owing to an unresolved V gene in the studies checked, with the rest unexplained. V and J calls and clone size come straight from that table; D and trimming were deduced from the DNA. Present in this sample are more than 85,000 clones, about 72% of which were seen just once. In total, the top ten clones hold approximately 8% of the sample.

The germline V gene yields MNHEY for CDR1 and SVGAGI for CDR2. From its cysteine to its phenylalanine, the CDR3 spans 12 amino acids. Here the CDR3 DNA is all that survives: 36 bases in frame from base 1. V and J lose 7 bases and 4 bases, and a span of 11 bases separates them. This receptor was identified in a woman between 55 and 75 years old with acute or convalescent COVID-19. The chain couples TRBV6-5 to TRBJ2-7, with a weak D call of TRBD1 (5 bases match). The sequenced material came from peripheral blood. The CDR3 sequence is CASTMDKYEQYF. DNA sequence: TGTGCCAGCACTATGGACAAATACGAGCAGTACTTC.